The present TCR beta chain was sequenced within a study of shared clonotypes between healthy human individuals. Broader study findings: Approximately 5.4% of naive CD4 clonotypes were common to a handful of donors.

TCRdb's copy holds only in-frame clones and misses some; the assay was immunoSEQ multiplex PCR. In the table there are about 2.3 million clones, 92% of which are singletons. The CDR3 runs 15 residues. With 5 bases clipped from V and 2 bases from J, the junction kept 4 bases outside the gene matches. The germline CDR1 and CDR2 sequences are SNHLY and FYNNEI. To note about this clone: What it binds is not known.

V gene TRBV2 combines with J gene TRBJ2-3, with 10 nucleotides matching TRBD1. The source of this sequence is a man between 18 and 29 years old in good health. Some clones in this sample may be carry-over from other donors' samples. Sequences were obtained from naive CD4+ T cells from PBMCs. Subset in this sample: CD45RA+ positively selected. As DNA, the CDR3 is TGTGCCAGCAGTAAGGACAGGGGGGTCACAGATACGCAGTATTTT. Translated: CASSKDRGVTDTQYF.